This T cell receptor beta chain stems from a study of blood T cell repertoires in COVID-19. Study summary: Acute-phase and convalescent COVID-19 samples originated in the United States, Italy and Spain. Sources were T cells, B-cell-depleted T cells, or PBMCs; the material itself was cDNA or gDNA.

Per the authors' pipeline: Cell counts per sample came from amplifying reference gene primers. The method was immunoSEQ multiplex PCR; TCRdb's version includes in-frame clones alone and lacks a portion of them. V and J calls and clone size are copied from that table; D and trimming were computed from the DNA. The sample lists 210,000 or so clones, about four fifths occurring once. The germline gives CDR1 KGHSH, CDR2 LQKENI. V was trimmed by 3 bases and J by 2 bases, leaving 10 bases between them. The CDR3 runs 14 residues. The chain uses TRBV18 and TRBJ2-5; D may be TRBD2 (6 bases). The sequencing sample was made of peripheral blood. The receptor's source is a woman aged 80 or older with acute or convalescent COVID-19. This chain's CDR3 is CASSPGLQQETQYF. The CDR3 DNA sequence: TGTGCCAGCTCACCGGGACTGCAGCAAGAGACCCAGTACTTC.